This T cell receptor (beta chain) was profiled in a study of cytomegalovirus exposure and HLA in healthy donors. Study conclusions and caveats: The listing of 150 to 200 TCR beta chains classed them as cytomegalovirus-associated.

This CDR3 spans 15 amino acids. The V gene's germline CDR1 is MNHEY and CDR2 SMNVEV (reference sequence). V trimming: 10 bases; J trimming: 4 bases; junction bases outside the gene matches: 12. Primers for the PCR totalled 60 Vbeta and 13 Jbeta. The data were produced by immunoSEQ multiplex PCR, yet TCRdb's version contains in-frame clones alone and is incomplete. The table shows 130,000 to 150,000 clones, with around 80% occurring only once. As concerns this clone: The antigen is undetermined.

The specimen sequenced was PBMCs. The chain combines TRBV27 with TRBJ1-5, with 8 bases identical to TRBD1. This clonotype was obtained from a man aged 25-40 years in good health and CMV-seronegative. This CDR3 is CATHPTGVGNQPQHF. Here the CDR3 DNA reads TGTGCCACCCACCCGACAGGGGTAGGGAATCAGCCCCAGCATTTT.